Presented here are 27 T cell receptor beta chains from one specimen sequenced in a study of T cell responses to AZD1222 COVID-19 vaccine. The repertoire was sequenced with immunoSEQ multiplex PCR; TCRdb's copy has only in-frame clones and lacks some. The sample lists tens of thousands of clones; 75% to 90% were seen once. This material consisted of peripheral blood, taken 28 days after the second AZD1222 dose. These receptors originate from an adult who received the AZD1222 COVID-19 vaccine.

V usage is TRBV6-1 and J usage is TRBJ2-5, with a possible D match to TRBD2 (5 bases). The V end lost 0 bases, the J end lost 5 bases, and 13 bases lay between the germline ends. The CDR3 has 15 amino acids. Germline V gives CDR1 MNHNS, CDR2 SASEGT. In DNA form, the CDR3 reads TGTGCCAGCAGTGAAGCGGTCGGGGTAGGGGAGACCCAGTACTTC. As protein: CASSEAVGVGETQYF.

This clone was found once. The rearrangement links TRBV3-1 (or the pseudogene TRBV3-2) to TRBJ1-3, with TRBD1 identical over 7 bases. The germline V gene encodes CDR1 LGHDT and CDR2 YNNKEL (reference sequence). This CDR3 spans 13 amino acids. V shed 2 bases and J 8 bases; nucleotides not matched to a gene: 3. The DNA for the CDR3 is TGTGCCAGCAGCCAATCTACAGGGGACACCATATATTTT. Amino acid sequence: CASSQSTGDTIYF.

The chain carries TRBV9 and TRBJ2-2; 8 positions match TRBD2. Per the germline V gene, CDR1 is SGDLS and CDR2 is YYNGEE. CDR3 length: 15 residues. V gave up 0 bases and J gave up 6 bases; unmatched junction bases: 4. The CDR3 reads CASSVEISGAGELFF. The CDR3 bases are TGTGCCAGCAGCGTAGAGATTAGCGGGGCCGGGGAGCTGTTTTTT.

V gene TRBV5-1 combines with J gene TRBJ2-7; 8 bases are a match to TRBD1. CDR1 and CDR2 from the germline V gene are SGHRS and YFSETQ. V lost 4 bases and J lost 4; bases outside the gene matches: 4. CDR3 size: 13 residues. CDR3 sequence: CASSVRTGYEQYF. The CDR3 region has the DNA TGCGCCAGCAGCGTAAGGACAGGGTACGAGCAGTACTTC.

The rearrangement joins TRBV21-1 to TRBJ2-3; the D call TRBD2 from the table was never checked on the DNA. TRBV21-1 is a listed pseudogene. The CDR3 runs 16 residues. The CDR3 sequence: CASSTERGGSTDTQYF. CDR3 in DNA: TGTGCCAGCAGCACCGAGCGGGGGGGGAGCACAGATACGCAGTATTTT.

J is TRBJ2-7 and V is TRBV28; 11 bases are a match to TRBD2. CDR3 length: 18 amino acids. Germline CDR1 and CDR2: MDHEN and SYDVKM. V lost 6 bases to trimming and J lost 2 bases; unmatched junction nucleotides: 15. CDR3 coding DNA: TGTGCCAGCAGAAGACTAGCGGGGCTAGGTTATGCCCCCTACGAGCAGTACTTC. Protein product: CASRRLAGLGYAPYEQYF.

The table lists this clone with a count of one. The chain links TRBV5-5 to TRBJ1-1, with D possibly TRBD1 on 5 matching bases. CDR1 is SGHKS and CDR2 is YYEKEE in the germline V gene (reference sequence). V lost 4 bases, J lost 7 bases, and 20 bases lay in between. This CDR3 region has 15 residues. The DNA of the CDR3 is TGTGCCAGCAGCACCGCCGTCTGGGGACGGAGTGAAGCTTTCTTT. Translating it yields CASSTAVWGRSEAFF.

The chain links TRBV9 to TRBJ1-6; 7 bases match TRBD1. This CDR3 comprises 14 residues. Per germline, CDR1 SGDLS and CDR2 YYNGEE. After removal of 3 bases from V and 9 bases from J, the junction contained 6 bases not matched to a gene. CDR3 sequence reads: CASSDDRVSSPLHF. DNA of the CDR3: TGTGCCAGCAGCGATGACAGGGTTAGTTCACCCCTCCACTTT. The whole variable domain, filled in from reference TRBV9 and TRBJ1-6, reads DSGVTQTPKHLITATGQRVTLRCSPRSGDLSVYWYQQSLDQGLQFLIQYYNGEERAKGNILERFSAQQFPDLHSELNLSSLELGDSALYFCASSDDRVSSPLHFGNGTRLTVT.

V is TRBV6-5 and J is TRBJ2-3; D remains ambiguous. V was cut by 10 bases and J by 6 bases, with 11 bases left in between. Germline V CDR1 and CDR2: MNHEY, SVGAGI. CDR3 length: 11 amino acids. CDR3 DNA sequence: TGTGCCACCGCTTTTGGGGATACGCAGTATTTT. Its protein is CATAFGDTQYF.

V is TRBV10-3 and J is TRBJ1-6; D unresolved. CDR3 size: 16 residues. The germline V gene has CDR1 ENHRY and CDR2 SYGVKD. Between the trimmed V and J ends, which lost 2 bases and 2 bases, there was a span of 10 bases. DNA for the CDR3: TGTGCCATCAGTGAGCAGGAGGCCCCCTATAATTCACCCCTCCACTTT. This encodes CAISEQEAPYNSPLHF.

The CDR3 nucleotides are TGCGCCAGTCGTCTAGCGGGAGAAAACATTCAGTACTTC. This gives the protein CASRLAGENIQYF. This chain joins TRBV10-2 and TRBJ2-4, with 10 bases aligning to TRBD2. The CDR3 runs to 13 residues. Per the germline V gene, CDR1 is WSHSY and CDR2 is SAAADI. The V and J ends lost 9 bases and 5 bases, in that order; junction bases with no gene match: 4.

This chain joins TRBV19 and TRBJ1-5; D possibly corresponds to TRBD1 (6 bases). The CDR3 loop spans 15 amino acids. Germline V gene sequence: CDR1 LNHDA, CDR2 SQIVND (reference sequence). Trimming left V 10 bases short and J 0 bases short, with 16 bases between. CDR3 nucleotides: TGTGCCACCCAGTCGACAGGCTATAGCAATCAGCCCCAGCATTTT. This translates into CATQSTGYSNQPQHF.

This clone was counted once. The chain uses TRBV5-1 and TRBJ2-2, with 9 bases matching TRBD1. CDR3 length: 15 amino acids. Trimming removed 6 bases from V and 6 bases from J; junction bases left unmatched: 9. Germline loops: CDR1 SGHRS, CDR2 YFSETQ. The CDR3 sequence is CASTGDRVGAGELFF. The CDR3 coding sequence is TGCGCCAGCACCGGGGACAGGGTTGGTGCCGGGGAGCTGTTTTTT.

This chain links TRBV7-9 with TRBJ1-1, with TRBD1 matching over 11 bases. Per germline, CDR1 SEHNR and CDR2 FQNEAQ (reference sequence). CDR3 length equals 18 residues. V trimming: 4 bases; J trimming: 0 bases; junction bases outside the gene matches: 10. The CDR3 region is CASSSPFGQGAMNTEAFF. In DNA, the CDR3 is TGTGCCAGCAGCTCCCCTTTCGGACAGGGGGCCATGAACACTGAAGCTTTCTTT.

This rearrangement joins TRBV19 to TRBJ1-3; D may be TRBD1 (6 bases). The CDR3 contains 15 residues. V was clipped by 6 bases and J by 8 bases, with 20 bases between them. The V gene's germline CDR1 is LNHDA and CDR2 SQIVND (reference sequence). The CDR3 DNA is TGTGCCAGTAGGTCGGGAGGGGGGGGCGAAGACACCATATATTTT. This sequence encodes CASRSGGGGEDTIYF.

This chain connects TRBV5-1 to TRBJ2-5, with 11 positions matching TRBD1. CDR3 size: 16 residues. Germline V gene sequence: CDR1 SGHRS, CDR2 YFSETQ. Germline trimming cut 4 bases from V and 4 bases from J; bases unmatched to any gene: 9. The CDR3 is CASSLIGQGAGETQYF. CDR3 DNA sequence: TGCGCCAGCAGCCTAATAGGACAGGGGGCGGGAGAGACCCAGTACTTC.

The V and J genes are TRBV7-2 and TRBJ2-1, with 11 positions matching TRBD2. J was trimmed by 9 bases and V by 4 bases; bases with no gene match: 11. The CDR3 sequence is 16 residues long. Germline lookup yields CDR1 SGHTA and CDR2 FQGNSA. CDR3 sequence: CASSYVSGGAVGEQFF. CDR3 coding DNA: TGTGCCAGCAGCTACGTTAGCGGGGGGGCAGTCGGTGAGCAGTTCTTC. The full variable domain, its missing parts supplied by reference TRBV7-2 and TRBJ2-1, is GAGVSQSPSNKVTEKGKDVELRCDPISGHTALYWYRQSLGQGLEFLIYFQGNSAPDKSGLPSDRFSAERTGGSVSTLTIQRTQQEDSAVYLCASSYVSGGAVGEQFFGPGTRLTVL.

The V call is TRBV15, the J call TRBJ2-5; D may be TRBD1 (5 bases). V lost 7 bases and J lost 5, with 20 bases in between. Germline V gene lookup returns CDR1 LNHNV and CDR2 YYDKDF (reference sequence). The CDR3 has 15 residues. In nucleotides, the CDR3 is TGTGCCACCATCCAGGGTGGCGGTCGATACGAGACCCAGTACTTC. This translates into CATIQGGGRYETQYF.

The V gene is TRBV12-2, the J gene TRBJ2-1; the table's D gene call, TRBD2, was not cross checked with the DNA. TRBV12-2 is reported as a pseudogene. The CDR3 length is 16 residues. CDR3 region: CASRLAAPGLYNEQFF. The CDR3 coding sequence is TGTGCAAGTCGCTTAGCAGCCCCGGGACTCTACAATGAGCAGTTCTTC.

The chain carries TRBV25-1 and TRBJ2-2; no clear D gene. CDR3 length equals 15 residues. V was shortened by 4 bases and J by 0 bases, with 9 bases between the two germline ends. Germline CDR1 reads MGHDK; CDR2 reads SYGVNS. CDR3 in amino acids: CASSARTANTGELFF. The CDR3 nucleotides are TGTGCCAGCAGTGCGCGGACCGCGAACACCGGGGAGCTGTTTTTT. Variable domain in full (rest from reference TRBV25-1 and TRBJ2-2): EADIYQTPRYLVIGTGKKITLECSQTMGHDKMYWYQQDPGMELHLIHYSYGVNSTEKGDLSSESTVSRIRTEHFPLTLESARPSHTSQYLCASSARTANTGELFFGEGSRLTVL.

The CDR3: CASSIERQGSLRKLFF. The CDR3 DNA reads as TGTGCCAGTAGTATTGAACGTCAGGGCTCCCTGAGGAAACTGTTTTTT. The V call is TRBV19, the J call TRBJ1-4; the D gene is possibly TRBD1 (5 bases). The CDR3 length is 16 residues. The germline V and J ends were trimmed by 3 bases and 11 bases, with 22 bases remaining between them. From germline, CDR1 is LNHDA and CDR2 SQIVND (reference sequence).

The chain carries TRBV5-1 and TRBJ2-3; 9 bases match TRBD1. The CDR3 has 15 amino acids. Germline values: CDR1 SGHRS, CDR2 YFSETQ. V shed 0 bases, J shed 6 bases, and the junction held 5 bases outside the gene matches. The CDR3 sequence: CASSLGDRVSDTQYF. CDR3 DNA sequence: TGCGCCAGCAGCTTGGGGGACAGGGTCAGCGATACGCAGTATTTT.

The chain employs TRBV14 and TRBJ1-2, with TRBD1 as a possible D gene (6 bases). V was clipped by 0 bases and J by 2 bases, with 10 bases between them. CDR1 and CDR2 from the germline V gene are SGHDN and FVKESK. This CDR3 has 15 amino acids. DNA for the CDR3: TGTGCCAGCAGCCAAGATCCAACAGGGAACTATGGCTACACCTTC. It translates to CASSQDPTGNYGYTF.

V and J are TRBV5-6 and TRBJ1-4, with D maybe TRBD1 (5 bases). Trimming removed 2 bases at V and 3 bases at J, with 8 bases between. The CDR3 runs 14 residues. Germline CDR1 reads SGHDT; CDR2 reads YYEEEE. The CDR3 DNA follows: TGTGCCAGCAGCTTCGGGGCTGCTAATGAAAAACTGTTTTTT. Translated, it gives CASSFGAANEKLFF.

The V gene is TRBV2, the J gene TRBJ2-3; a weak D match, TRBD1 (5 bases). V shed 6 bases and J shed 4 bases, with 14 bases lying between them. This CDR3 has 14 amino acids. Per the germline V gene, CDR1 is SNHLY and CDR2 is FYNNEI. The CDR3 region has the DNA TGTGCCAGCAGACAACAGGTTACGGCAGATACGCAGTATTTT. Protein: CASRQQVTADTQYF.

This clone turned up a few times. The chain joins TRBV28 to TRBJ2-7, with a possible D match to TRBD1 (7 bases). CDR1 is MDHEN and CDR2 is SYDVKM in the germline V gene. The CDR3 contains 13 residues. V was shortened by 5 bases and J by 2 bases, with 10 bases between the two germline ends. CDR3 region: CASSQGGTYEQYF. CDR3 coding DNA: TGTGCCAGCAGTCAGGGGGGAACCTACGAGCAGTACTTC.

The rearrangement links TRBV5-1 to TRBJ1-6, with 9 bases that match TRBD1. The CDR3 is made up of 15 amino acids. Germline CDR1 SGHRS, CDR2 YFSETQ. V trimming: 4 bases; J trimming: 4 bases; junction bases outside the gene matches: 3. The CDR3 loop is CASSQGQGYNSPLHF. For the CDR3, the DNA is TGCGCCAGCAGCCAGGGACAGGGTTATAATTCACCCCTCCACTTT.